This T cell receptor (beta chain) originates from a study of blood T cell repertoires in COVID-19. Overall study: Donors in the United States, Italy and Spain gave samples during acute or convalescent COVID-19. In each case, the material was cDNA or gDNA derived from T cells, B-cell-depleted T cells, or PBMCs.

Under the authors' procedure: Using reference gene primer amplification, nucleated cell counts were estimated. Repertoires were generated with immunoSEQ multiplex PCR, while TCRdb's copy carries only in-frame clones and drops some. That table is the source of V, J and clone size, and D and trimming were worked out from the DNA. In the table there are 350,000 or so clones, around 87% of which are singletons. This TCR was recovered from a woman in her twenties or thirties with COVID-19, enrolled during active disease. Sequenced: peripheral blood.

The CDR3 nucleotides are TGTGCCAGCAGCCAATCCTCAGGGGGCGTTATCCCTTACAATGAGCAGTTCTTC. It specifies CASSQSSGGVIPYNEQFF. This chain joins TRBV11-3 and TRBJ2-1; TRBD1 matches at 8 bases. V dropped 5 bases and J dropped 4; count of bases not matched to a gene: 16. Germline CDR1 is SGHNT and CDR2 is YENEEA. The CDR3 has 18 residues.